The next 26 T cell receptor beta chains were all read from a single sample in a study of T cells in women clearing cervical HPV infection. The table came from immunoSEQ multiplex PCR; TCRdb's copy has only in-frame clones and leaves some out. The sample has 25,000 to 30,000 clones; the top ten hold under 3.5%. Sequenced: blood buffy coat. These receptors were taken from a woman between 18 and 69 years old with a cervical HPV16 infection that either progressed to CIN3+ or cleared (not recorded which).

About this clone itself: The CDR3 end lies 3 residues beyond the end of the read and is filled in from the germline J gene. The V and J genes are TRBV20-1 and TRBJ2-3; 9 positions agree with TRBD2. There are 16 residues in the CDR3. The V segment lost 0 bases and the J segment 7 bases; nucleotides outside the gene matches: 11. The germline gives CDR1 DFQATT, CDR2 SNEGSKA (reference sequence). The chain's CDR3 is CSARELAGVKTNTQYF. The covered CDR3 bases are TGCAGTGCTAGAGAGTTAGCGGGAGTTAAAACAAATACG.

Remarks on this clone: The junction shows a germline mismatch at one end, possibly a read error. The CDR3 end is not reached by the read, which stops 3 residues before it; the germline J gene fills it in. This chain uses TRBV30 with TRBJ2-1; D remains unclear. The CDR3 contains 18 residues. The germline V gene has CDR1 GTSNPN and CDR2 SVGIG (reference sequence). The CDR3 loop reads CVWSVLAALSSSYNEQFF. CDR3 bases read: TGTGTCTGGAGTGTACTCGCGGCCCTTTCGAGCTCCTACAATGAG.

A note on this clone: Read data end 3 residues before the CDR3 end; the end is taken from the germline J gene. V usage is TRBV12-3 or TRBV12-4 and J usage is TRBJ2-7; 8 positions agree with TRBD1. J was trimmed by 2 bases and V by 4 bases; bases with no gene match: 10. This CDR3 is built from 16 residues. The chain's CDR3 is CASSSGRQGRTYEQYF. The CDR3 DNA, read in part, is TGTGCCAGCAGTTCGGGACGACAGGGGCGAACCTACGAG.

Comment on this clone: Sequencing ends 3 residues short of the CDR3 end; the germline J gene provides the rest. The gene calls are TRBV19 and TRBJ1-6; 9 bases agree with TRBD1. V trimming: 7 bases; J trimming: 8 bases; junction bases outside the gene matches: 3. Per germline, CDR1 LNHDA and CDR2 SQIVND (reference sequence). The CDR3 is made up of 13 amino acids. CDR3 bases read: TGTGCCAGTATGGGACAGGGAGATTCACCC. Translated: CASMGQGDSP. The CDR3 in its entirety is CASMGQGDSPLHF.

As regards this clone: The CDR3 end is not reached by the read, which stops 3 residues before it; the germline J gene fills it in. V gene TRBV6-2 or TRBV6-3 combines with J gene TRBJ1-4, with 9 nucleotides matching TRBD1. CDR1 and CDR2 from the germline V gene are MNHEY and SVGEGT. The CDR3 is 16 amino acids. With V trimmed by 1 base and J by 5 bases, 5 bases remained unmatched. Partial CDR3 DNA: TGTGCCAGCAGTTACTGGGGGACAGGGAGGAATGAAAAA. Its translation is CASSYWGTGRNEK. The full CDR3 is CASSYWGTGRNEKLFF.

Points on this clone: The read ends 3 residues before the CDR3 terminus; that terminus is restored from the germline J gene. V gene TRBV5-1 combines with J gene TRBJ2-3, with TRBD1 matching 7 bases. Trimming took 2 bases from V and 4 from J; bases not matched to a gene: 7. There are 15 residues in the CDR3. Germline assignment: CDR1 SGHRS and CDR2 YFSETQ. CDR3 region: CASSFTGTAPDTQYF. Incomplete CDR3 DNA: TGCGCCAGCAGCTTCACCGGGACAGCCCCAGATACG.

With respect to this clone: The read ends 3 residues early relative to the CDR3; the germline J gene fills the gap. V gene TRBV10-1 combines with J gene TRBJ1-4; 9 nucleotides line up with TRBD1. This CDR3 has 15 residues. Germline lookup yields CDR1 WNHNN and CDR2 SYGVQD (reference sequence). V was pared by 3 bases and J by 5 bases, with 4 bases of the junction left unmatched. CDR3 DNA, as far as it was read: TGCGCCAGCAGTGACCGAACAGGGGGCAATGAAAAA. Residues: CASSDRTGGNEK. The entire CDR3 protein reads CASSDRTGGNEKLFF.

For this clone: The missing CDR3 end, 3 residues past where the read stops, is filled in from the germline J gene. V and J are TRBV20-1 and TRBJ2-4; D call uncertain. Germline values: CDR1 DFQATT, CDR2 SNEGSKA (reference sequence). CDR3 length: 15 residues. Trimming removed 6 bases from V and 2 bases from J, with 17 bases in between. The chain's CDR3 is CSASQESISKNIQYF. The covered CDR3 bases are TGCAGTGCCAGCCAGGAGTCCATTTCCAAAAACATT.

As to this clone: Coverage ceases 3 residues before the CDR3 finishes, and the germline J gene fills in the end. The rearrangement uses TRBV4-1 and TRBJ2-1; 8 positions agree with TRBD2. CDR3 length: 15 residues. J gave up 0 bases and V 4 bases, and 2 bases lay outside the gene matches. Germline CDR1 MGHRA, CDR2 YSYEKL. The CDR3 reads CASSRSGSSYNEQFF. The DNA read from the CDR3 is TGCGCCAGCAGCCGGAGCGGGAGCTCCTACAATGAG.

CDR3 sequence reads: CASSSGSELGQYF. The CDR3 DNA, read in part, is TGTGCCAGCTCATCGGGTTCCGAACTTGGT. This chain connects TRBV18 to TRBJ2-4; D remains ambiguous. The read ends 3 residues before the CDR3 terminus; that terminus is restored from the germline J gene. Germline V gene lookup returns CDR1 KGHSH and CDR2 LQKENI. The CDR3 runs to 13 residues. The full variable domain, with the rest looked up from reference TRBV18 and TRBJ2-4, is NAGVMQNPRHLVRRRGQEARLRCSPMKGHSHVYWYRQLPEEGLKFMVYLQKENIIDESGMPKERFSAEFPKEGPSILRIQQVVRGDSAAYFCASSSGSELGQYFGAGTRLSVL.

In the case of this clone: The CDR3 end is not reached by the read, which stops 3 residues before it; the germline J gene fills it in. The chain carries TRBV18 and TRBJ1-4, with D possibly TRBD1 on 6 matching bases. In germline, CDR1 is KGHSH, CDR2 LQKENI. This CDR3 spans 16 amino acids. The V end lost 1 base, the J end lost 2 bases, and 11 bases lay between the germline ends. The CDR3 loop reads CASSPLRTDTNEKLFF. The sequenced CDR3 bases are TGTGCCAGCTCACCACTTAGGACAGACACTAATGAAAAA.

In the case of this clone: The CDR3 end is not reached by the read, which stops 3 residues before it; the germline J gene fills it in. The genes are TRBV5-1 and TRBJ2-2, with TRBD1 matching 8 bases. Looked up from germline, CDR1 is SGHRS and CDR2 is YFSETQ. The CDR3 consists of 15 residues. V lost 4 bases and J lost 3; bases outside the gene matches: 5. The CDR3 DNA, read in part, is TGCGCCAGCAGCGATGGACAGGGTGACACCGGGGAG. It encodes CASSDGQGDTGE. From start to end, the CDR3 is CASSDGQGDTGELFF.

About this clone: Read coverage stops 3 residues before the CDR3 terminus; the germline J gene supplies the remainder. This chain links TRBV20-1 with TRBJ1-3; weak D call: TRBD1 (6 bases). Germline V gene lookup returns CDR1 DFQATT and CDR2 SNEGSKA (reference sequence). The V end lost 2 bases, the J end lost 8 bases, and 13 bases lay between the germline ends. CDR3 length: 13 amino acids. The CDR3 protein is CSARINRADTIYF. The covered CDR3 bases are TGCAGTGCTAGAATTAACAGGGCGGACACC.

Comments on this clone: The read gets to within 3 residues of the CDR3 end, and the germline J gene fills in the rest. The genes are TRBV7-2 and TRBJ1-1; possibly TRBD1 for D (6 bases). Germline assignment: CDR1 SGHTA and CDR2 FQGNSA. This CDR3 is 14 amino acids long. V was clipped by 5 bases and J by 1 base, with 11 bases between them. CDR3 residues: CASSAGQQNTEAFF. The covered CDR3 bases are TGTGCCAGCAGCGCCGGACAGCAGAACACTGAA.

Note on this clone: With the read ending 3 residues before the CDR3 end, the germline J gene is used to fill in that end. This chain uses TRBV5-1 with TRBJ1-2, with D possibly being TRBD1 (6 bases). The CDR3 has 15 amino acids. Per the germline V gene, CDR1 is SGHRS and CDR2 is YFSETQ. CDR3 sequence: CASRMGAGATYDYTF. CDR3 bases read: TGCGCCAGCAGAATGGGGGCGGGGGCGACCTACGAC.

Comments on this clone: The read gets to within 3 residues of the CDR3 end, and the germline J gene fills in the rest. The J gene is TRBJ2-6, the V gene TRBV19; TRBD1 aligns across 10 bases. Germline V CDR1 and CDR2: LNHDA, SQIVND (reference sequence). V lost 4 bases to trimming and J lost 1 base; unmatched junction nucleotides: 7. CDR3 length: 18 amino acids. This CDR3 is CASSKGQGVFSGANVLTF. The covered CDR3 bases are TGTGCCAGTAGTAAAGGACAGGGGGTCTTTTCTGGGGCCAACGTC.

As to this clone: The read ends 3 residues early relative to the CDR3; the germline J gene fills the gap. This sequence joins TRBV5-5 and TRBJ2-3; 11 bases line up with TRBD2. Per the germline V gene, CDR1 is SGHKS and CDR2 is YYEKEE (reference sequence). CDR3 length: 15 amino acids. V was clipped by 0 bases and J by 6 bases; unmatched bases: 3. Partial CDR3 DNA: TGTGCCAGCAGCTTGGTAGCGGGGGGGCGGGATACG. This translates into CASSLVAGGRDT. The full CDR3 is CASSLVAGGRDTQYF.

As for this clone: Sequencing ends 3 residues short of the CDR3 end; the germline J gene provides the rest. The same CDR3 arises from other DNA sequences in this sample as well. The chain carries TRBV7-8 and TRBJ2-2, with 8 nucleotides matching TRBD2. The CDR3 length is 16 residues. Unmatched junction bases numbered 6, after V lost 5 bases and J lost 1 base. Germline V gene data show CDR1 as SGHVS and CDR2 as FQNEAQ. The CDR3 loop is CASSLQGLVNTGELFF. CDR3 bases read: TGTGCCAGCAGCCTGCAGGGACTAGTGAACACCGGGGAG. Complete variable domain (other parts from reference TRBV7-8 and TRBJ2-2): GAGVSQSPRYKVAKRGQDVALRCDPISGHVSLFWYQQALGQGPEFLTYFQNEAQLDKSGLPSDRFFAERPEGSVSTLKIQRTQQEDSAVYLCASSLQGLVNTGELFFGEGSRLTVL.

A word on this clone: The CDR3 end is not reached by the read, which stops 3 residues before it; the germline J gene fills it in. V and J are TRBV2 and TRBJ2-2; 8 bases fit TRBD1. The V gene's germline CDR1 is SNHLY and CDR2 FYNNEI. This CDR3 region has 17 residues. With V trimmed by 6 bases and J by 5 bases, 14 bases remained unmatched. CDR3 DNA (partial): TGTGCCAGCAGGCCCTTACGGACAGGGCGTAGAACCGGGGAG. This sequence encodes CASRPLRTGRRTGE. The CDR3 in its entirety is CASRPLRTGRRTGELFF.

Concerning this clone: The missing CDR3 end, 3 residues past where the read stops, is filled in from the germline J gene. The chain employs TRBV5-1 and TRBJ2-5; D remains ambiguous. Germline CDR1 SGHRS, CDR2 YFSETQ. The length of the CDR3 is 15 residues. Trimming cost V 0 bases and J 5 bases, with 14 bases left between them. The CDR3 DNA, read in part, is TGCGCCAGCAGCTTGGGTCCGGGTAGTGTGGAGACC. It yields the protein CASSLGPGSVET. The complete CDR3 protein is CASSLGPGSVETQYF.

On this clone itself: The read gets to within 3 residues of the CDR3 end, and the germline J gene fills in the rest. The rearrangement links TRBV7-8 to TRBJ2-5; 7 bases match TRBD2. With V trimmed by 5 bases and J by 5 bases, 8 bases remained unmatched. Per germline, CDR1 SGHVS and CDR2 FQNEAQ. This CDR3 comprises 14 residues. The CDR3 loop is CASSPGLSGETQYF. The DNA read from the CDR3 is TGTGCCAGCAGCCCGGGACTATCGGGGGAGACC.

On this clone itself: The CDR3 end is not reached by the read, which stops 3 residues before it; the germline J gene fills it in. Other DNA variants within this sample encode the same CDR3. This chain connects TRBV20-1 to TRBJ2-7, with D perhaps TRBD1 (5 bases). Germline CDR1 DFQATT, CDR2 SNEGSKA (reference sequence). The germline V and J ends were trimmed by 4 bases and 5 bases, with 21 bases remaining between them. This CDR3 is built from 15 residues. Incomplete CDR3 DNA: TGCAGTGCTACCACTACAGGCCGGAAAAGGGACGAG. Its protein product is CSATTTGRKRDE. The full CDR3 sequence reads CSATTTGRKRDEQYF.

Of note for this clone: The read halts 3 residues ahead of the CDR3 end, with the missing end drawn from the germline J gene. The gene calls are TRBV19 and TRBJ2-4; D not certain. This CDR3 spans 13 amino acids. The ends were cut back, 4 bases at V and 0 bases at J, with 4 bases in the middle. The germline gives CDR1 LNHDA, CDR2 SQIVND (reference sequence). CDR3 loop: CASSTRAKNIQYF. CDR3 bases read: TGTGCCAGTAGTACTAGAGCCAAAAACATT.

Remarks on this clone: From the germline J gene comes the end of the CDR3, since the read stops 3 residues before it. The rearrangement joins TRBV3-1 (or the pseudogene TRBV3-2) to TRBJ2-3; D may be TRBD1 (5 bases). CDR3 size: 16 residues. From germline, CDR1 is LGHDT and CDR2 YNNKEL (reference sequence). Trimming cost V 0 bases and J 1 base, with 11 bases left between them. The CDR3: CASSQDQGGGTDTQYF. CDR3 DNA, as far as it was read: TGTGCCAGCAGCCAAGATCAGGGTGGCGGCACAGATACG.

To note about this clone: Read coverage stops 3 residues before the CDR3 terminus; the germline J gene supplies the remainder. The V gene is TRBV7-2, the J gene TRBJ2-2; the D gene is possibly TRBD2 (5 bases). The CDR3 has 14 amino acids. V was cut by 3 bases and J by 1 base, with 6 bases left in between. The germline V gene has CDR1 SGHTA and CDR2 FQGNSA. The chain's CDR3 is CASSFEGNTGELFF. The CDR3 bases that were read are TGTGCCAGCAGCTTCGAGGGGAACACCGGGGAG.

On this clone: The DNA ends 3 residues before the CDR3 does, and the rest of the CDR3 is filled in from the germline J gene. The J gene is TRBJ1-1, the V gene TRBV30, with D possibly matching TRBD1 (5 bases). CDR1 is GTSNPN, CDR2 SVGIG, per germline (reference sequence). Trimming cost V 2 bases and J 1 base, with 8 bases left between them. CDR3 length equals 13 residues. CDR3 DNA (partial): TGTGCCTGGAGTACGAGGGGGAACACTGAA. The encoded protein is CAWSTRGNTE. The complete CDR3 protein is CAWSTRGNTEAFF.